Following are 30 T cell receptor beta chains from one sample sequenced in a study of blood T cell repertoires in COVID-19. TCRdb's copy holds only in-frame clones and misses some; the assay was immunoSEQ multiplex PCR. This sample carries approximately 230,000 clones, around 90% of them seen once, and the ten largest clones take under 4%. Sample: peripheral blood. The receptors were sampled from a man aged 18 to 29 with active or convalescent COVID-19.

The chain employs TRBV11-2 and TRBJ1-1; D gene unclear. CDR1 and CDR2 (germline): SGHAT, FQNNGV. The CDR3 length is 13 residues. Trimming took off 0 bases at V and 6 bases at J, with 8 bases between the two ends. The CDR3 is CASSLDRRSEAFF. CDR3 in DNA: TGTGCCAGCAGCTTAGATCGGAGATCTGAAGCTTTCTTT.

The rearrangement joins TRBV3-1 (or the pseudogene TRBV3-2) to TRBJ2-7, with 10 bases lining up with TRBD1. J gave up 2 bases and V 5 bases, and 3 bases lay outside the gene matches. This CDR3 spans 14 amino acids. CDR1 LGHDT and CDR2 YNNKEL come from the germline V gene (reference sequence). The CDR3 coding sequence is TGTGCCAGCAGCTCCGGACAGGGGGCCTACGAGCAGTACTTC. This gives the protein CASSSGQGAYEQYF.

The chain has TRBV5-4 and TRBJ1-2, with 7 bases matching TRBD1. V was clipped by 4 bases and J by 4 bases; unmatched bases: 7. Germline V gene sequence: CDR1 SGHNT, CDR2 YYREEE (reference sequence). The CDR3 totals 14 residues. The CDR3 sequence is CASSEGQEVYGYTF. CDR3 nucleotide sequence: TGTGCCAGCAGCGAAGGACAGGAGGTCTATGGCTACACCTTC.

This chain joins TRBV3-1 (or the pseudogene TRBV3-2) and TRBJ2-7, with D perhaps TRBD1 (5 bases). Germline assignment: CDR1 LGHDT and CDR2 YNNKEL (reference sequence). The CDR3 runs 18 residues. Trimming pared 0 bases from V and 3 bases from J, leaving 21 bases between. CDR3: CASSQDWQGSVRVYEQYF. CDR3 nucleotide sequence: TGTGCCAGCAGCCAAGATTGGCAGGGAAGTGTTAGAGTCTACGAGCAGTACTTC.

The rearrangement links TRBV6-4 to TRBJ2-3; 9 bases align to TRBD2. The CDR3 contains 15 residues. Germline CDR1 reads MRHNA; CDR2 reads SNTAGT. V shed 6 bases, J shed 4 bases, and the junction held 8 bases outside the gene matches. The CDR3 DNA is TGTGCCAGCAGCGCTAGCGGGGAGGCCTCAGATACGCAGTATTTT. It yields the protein CASSASGEASDTQYF.

The gene calls are TRBV7-9 and TRBJ2-3; 16 bases fit TRBD2. The CDR3 is 17 amino acids. The V and J ends lost 3 bases and 3 bases, in that order; junction bases with no gene match: 3. Germline V gene lookup returns CDR1 SEHNR and CDR2 FQNEAQ (reference sequence). This CDR3 is CASSLGLAGGPTDTQYF. In nucleotides, the CDR3 is TGTGCCAGCAGCTTGGGACTAGCGGGAGGGCCGACAGATACGCAGTATTTT.

A word on this clone: At the DNA level, this CDR3 is encoded by other sequences in the same sample as well. This chain links TRBV5-1 with TRBJ2-3; D is ambiguous. V shed 0 bases and J shed 0 bases, with 8 bases lying between them. Germline lookup yields CDR1 SGHRS and CDR2 YFSETQ. CDR3 length: 15 amino acids. This chain's CDR3 is CASSLDSSSTDTQYF. The CDR3 nucleotides read TGCGCCAGCAGCTTGGACTCCTCTAGCACAGATACGCAGTATTTT.

A single count supports this clone. The V and J genes are TRBV5-1 and TRBJ1-1, with TRBD1 as a possible D gene (5 bases). The CDR3 loop spans 14 amino acids. Germline V gene lookup returns CDR1 SGHRS and CDR2 YFSETQ. Deletions cut 6 bases from V and 2 bases from J, with 14 bases between. This chain's CDR3 is CASTPEGLNTEAFF. In DNA form, the CDR3 reads TGCGCCAGCACCCCGGAGGGGCTTAACACTGAAGCTTTCTTT.

The rearrangement joins TRBV4-1 to TRBJ1-5; perhaps TRBD1 as D (5 bases). V was clipped by 0 bases and J by 11 bases, with 17 bases between them. CDR1 and CDR2 from the germline V gene are MGHRA and YSYEKL. The CDR3 totals 15 residues. The CDR3 reads CASSQEPGTASSQHF. The CDR3 DNA reads as TGCGCCAGCAGCCAAGAACCCGGGACTGCTTCGTCCCAGCATTTT.

The chain is built from TRBV7-6 and TRBJ2-5, with TRBD2 matching over 13 bases. J lost 4 bases, V lost 5 bases, and 7 bases had no gene match. The germline V gene encodes CDR1 SGHVS and CDR2 FNYEAQ. The CDR3 is 16 amino acids. The CDR3 nucleotides read TGTGCCAGCAGCCTAGGACTAGCGGGAGACGGAGAGACCCAGTACTTC. This gives the protein CASSLGLAGDGETQYF.

The chain carries TRBV10-1 and TRBJ1-2; 8 bases line up with TRBD1. The germline gives CDR1 WNHNN, CDR2 SYGVQD (reference sequence). The junction had 19 bases not matched to a gene; V was cut back by 8 bases and J by 8 bases. This CDR3 has 16 residues. The CDR3 here is CASGRDKGQVRGGYTF. CDR3 sequence (DNA): TGCGCCAGCGGCCGGGATAAGGGACAGGTACGTGGAGGCTACACCTTC.

This clone is termed medium-sized. V and J are TRBV7-6 and TRBJ1-1; D gene uncertain. Per germline, CDR1 SGHVS and CDR2 FNYEAQ. The CDR3 runs 16 residues. V lost 0 bases and J lost 4, with 15 bases in between. DNA for the CDR3: TGTGCCAGCAGCTTAGCCGCGGCGCGGGTTGTCACTGAAGCTTTCTTT. As protein: CASSLAAARVVTEAFF. The full variable domain, its missing parts supplied by reference TRBV7-6 and TRBJ1-1, is GAGVSQSPRYKVTKRGQDVALRCDPISGHVSLYWYRQALGQGPEFLTYFNYEAQQDKSGLPNDRFSAERPEGSISTLTIQRTEQRDSAMYRCASSLAAARVVTEAFFGQGTRLTVV.

The chain employs TRBV7-9 and TRBJ1-1, with a possible D match to TRBD1 (6 bases). Looked up from germline, CDR1 is SEHNR and CDR2 is FQNEAQ (reference sequence). Trimming stripped 5 bases from V and 5 bases from J, with 9 bases between. The CDR3 has 12 amino acids. CDR3 protein: CASSLGTTEAFF. DNA for the CDR3: TGTGCCAGCAGCCTGGGGACAACTGAAGCTTTCTTT. Full variable domain (remainder filled in from reference TRBV7-9 and TRBJ1-1): DTGVSQNPRHKITKRGQNVTFRCDPISEHNRLYWYRQTLGQGPEFLTYFQNEAQLEKSRLLSDRFSAERPKGSFSTLEIQRTEQGDSAMYLCASSLGTTEAFFGQGTRLTVV.

The genes are TRBV6-5 and TRBJ1-1; D gene unclear. The germline V gene has CDR1 MNHEY and CDR2 SVGAGI. There are 14 residues in the CDR3. V lost 10 bases and J 0 bases, leaving 15 bases between the germline ends. CDR3 bases: TGTGCCACTCGAGGGAGCTCTTTGAACACTGAAGCTTTCTTT. Translating it yields CATRGSSLNTEAFF.

This clone has a handful of counts. This chain joins TRBV29-1 and TRBJ2-1; TRBD2 matches 7 bases. Germline lookup yields CDR1 SQVTM and CDR2 ANQGSEA. The CDR3 has 14 residues. V was clipped by 4 bases and J by 8 bases; unmatched bases: 11. Here the CDR3 reads CSVVGGRAVDEQFF. CDR3 coding DNA: TGCAGCGTTGTGGGTGGGAGGGCCGTTGATGAGCAGTTCTTC.

J is TRBJ1-5 and V is TRBV30; possible D gene TRBD1, 5 bases. Germline CDR1 is GTSNPN and CDR2 is SVGIG (reference sequence). Trimming left V 5 bases short and J 7 bases short, with 18 bases between. This CDR3 has 14 amino acids. CDR3 coding DNA: TGTGCCTGGGGGCTCGGGACGGGAGGGCAGCCCCAGCATTTT. This sequence encodes CAWGLGTGGQPQHF.

V usage is TRBV4-3 and J usage is TRBJ1-6; TRBD1 aligns across 11 bases. Germline CDR1 LGHNA, CDR2 YSLEER. CDR3 length: 18 amino acids. V gave up 0 bases and J gave up 10 bases; unmatched junction bases: 11. This CDR3 is CASSQDVGQGAMGSPLHF. The CDR3 DNA is TGCGCCAGCAGCCAAGATGTAGGACAGGGGGCAATGGGGTCACCCCTCCACTTT.

The chain has TRBV11-2 and TRBJ2-2; D not certain. The CDR3 totals 12 residues. Germline-derived CDR1 and CDR2 are SGHAT and FQNNGV. V gave up 1 base and J gave up 9 bases, with 6 bases separating them. The CDR3 here is CASSLVPRELFF. The CDR3 DNA is TGTGCCAGCAGCTTAGTGCCTAGGGAGCTGTTTTTT. The full variable domain, with the rest looked up from reference TRBV11-2 and TRBJ2-2, is EAGVAQSPRYKIIEKRQSVAFWCNPISGHATLYWYQQILGQGPKLLIQFQNNGVVDDSQLPKDRFSAERLKGVDSTLKIQPAKLEDSAVYLCASSLVPRELFFGEGSRLTVL.

The J gene is TRBJ2-3, the V gene TRBV7-2; D might be TRBD2 (6 bases). Germline-derived CDR1 and CDR2 are SGHTA and FQGNSA. The CDR3 runs to 15 residues. With 5 bases removed from V and 3 bases from J, the gap between germline ends came to 15 bases. The chain's CDR3 is CASSQWEAATDTQYF. The CDR3 nucleotides read TGTGCCAGCAGCCAGTGGGAGGCGGCGACAGATACGCAGTATTTT.

The chain employs TRBV9 and TRBJ1-3; a weak D match, TRBD1 (5 bases). Trimming removed 3 bases from V and 0 bases from J, with 7 bases in between. Germline CDR1 and CDR2: SGDLS and YYNGEE. This CDR3 has 14 amino acids. CDR3: CASSGQSSGNTIYF. The CDR3 coding sequence is TGTGCCAGCAGCGGACAGAGCTCTGGAAACACCATATATTTT.

CDR3 bases: TGTGCCAGCAGTTACTCGGGTCGGGGCTCTGGAAACACCATATATTTT. Encoded protein: CASSYSGRGSGNTIYF. The chain is built from TRBV6-5 and TRBJ1-3, with unresolved D. The CDR3 sequence is 16 residues long. V was pared by 0 bases and J by 0 bases, with 9 bases between. The germline gives CDR1 MNHEY, CDR2 SVGAGI.

J is TRBJ1-2 and V is TRBV15, with unresolved D. Looked up from germline, CDR1 is LNHNV and CDR2 is YYDKDF (reference sequence). The ends were cut back, 0 bases at V and 3 bases at J, with 11 bases in the middle. This CDR3 is 15 amino acids long. CDR3 loop: CATSRDPEIDYGYTF. CDR3 bases: TGTGCCACCAGCAGAGACCCCGAGATCGACTATGGCTACACCTTC.

This chain links TRBV4-1 with TRBJ1-3, with a weak D call TRBD1 (5 bases). The CDR3 has 13 amino acids. The germline CDR1 and CDR2 sequences are MGHRA and YSYEKL. V was trimmed by 1 base and J by 15 bases, leaving 16 bases between them. The CDR3 loop is CASSQGSGYLRYF. CDR3 nucleotide sequence: TGCGCCAGCAGCCAAGGATCAGGGTATCTTCGATATTTT.

This rearrangement joins TRBV28 to TRBJ2-6; 7 positions agree with TRBD2. The CDR3 is 18 amino acids. V lost 3 bases, J lost 4 bases, and 12 bases stayed unmatched. CDR1 and CDR2 (germline): MDHEN, SYDVKM. CDR3 nucleotides: TGTGCCAGCAGTTTCTTTCCTAGCGGCGTTCTCGGGGCCAACGTCCTGACTTTC. Protein sequence: CASSFFPSGVLGANVLTF.

V usage is TRBV2 and J usage is TRBJ2-5; 7 bases fit TRBD2. Trimming at V came to 4 bases and at J to 4 bases, leaving 6 bases not matched to a gene. This CDR3 spans 14 amino acids. CDR1 is SNHLY, CDR2 FYNNEI, per germline. The CDR3 is CASSARGGGETQYF. The CDR3 DNA reads as TGTGCCAGCAGTGCTCGTGGGGGGGGAGAGACCCAGTACTTC.

The chain uses TRBV7-2 and TRBJ1-2; D not resolved. CDR3 length: 11 residues. Germline V gene sequence: CDR1 SGHTA, CDR2 FQGNSA. The V gene lost 7 bases and the J gene lost 4 bases, with 7 bases spanning the gap. CDR3 DNA sequence: TGTGCCAGCACCTGGGCCTATGGCTACACCTTC. Its translation is CASTWAYGYTF.

CDR3 in amino acids: CASTAAGGRSGELFF. CDR3 bases: TGCGCCAGCACAGCGGCGGGCGGGAGGTCCGGGGAGCTGTTTTTT. This chain joins TRBV5-1 and TRBJ2-2; 8 bases line up with TRBD2. J was trimmed by 6 bases and V by 6 bases; bases with no gene match: 10. CDR1 is SGHRS and CDR2 is YFSETQ in the germline V gene. The CDR3 covers 15 residues.

The chain links TRBV20-1 to TRBJ2-3; 8 bases line up with TRBD2. The CDR3 is 15 residues long. Germline CDR1 DFQATT, CDR2 SNEGSKA (reference sequence). Trimming cost V 3 bases and J 2 bases; bases outside gene matches: 7. As DNA, the CDR3 is TGCAGTGCTAGTTTTATCGGGGGGGTCACAGATACGCAGTATTTT. It translates to CSASFIGGVTDTQYF.

This clone was observed a handful of times. V gene TRBV20-1 combines with J gene TRBJ2-1, with D hard to call. CDR3 length: 9 residues. Trimming removed 5 bases from V and 7 bases from J, with 3 bases in between. Germline V gives CDR1 DFQATT, CDR2 SNEGSKA (reference sequence). The CDR3 DNA reads TGCAGTGCTCTAAATGAGCAGTTCTTC. Encoded protein: CSALNEQFF.

This clone was seen a single time. The chain carries TRBV7-2 and TRBJ1-2; D is possibly TRBD1 (6 bases). V was pared by 5 bases and J by 2 bases, with 24 bases between. The CDR3 spans 18 residues. Germline-derived CDR1 and CDR2 are SGHTA and FQGNSA. CDR3 amino acids: CASSPQRISTGLNYGYTF. In DNA, the CDR3 is TGTGCCAGCAGCCCCCAACGGATCTCGACAGGTTTAAACTATGGCTACACCTTC.